The rows below give T cell receptor beta chains drawn from one sample of a study of cytomegalovirus exposure and HLA in healthy donors. The method was immunoSEQ multiplex PCR; TCRdb's version includes in-frame clones alone and lacks a portion of them. The sample has about 150,000 clones; about three quarters are singletons. The specimen sequenced was PBMCs. All receptors derive from a female donor in good health and CMV-seropositive. Both conserved end residues are part of each CDR3. D genes are given only for firm matches. Only part of the rows carry a size: once, few, many, or a class if the clone is expanded.

>TRBJ2-6|-|-|TRBV5-6
TGTGCCAGCAGCTTCCTTGGACACATCTCTGGGGCCAACGTCCTGACTTTC
CASSFLGHISGANVLTF
>TRBJ1-3|-|medium-sized|TRBV4-2
TGTGCCAGCAGCCAACTCGGCGGTCCCTCTGGAAACACCATATATTTT
CASSQLGGPSGNTIYF
>TRBJ1-5|TRBD1|few|TRBV10-1
TGCGCCAGCACCGGAAAGACAGGGAAGGTTCAGCCCCAGCATTTT
CASTGKTGKVQPQHF
>TRBJ1-1|-|once|TRBV5-8
TGTGCCAGCAGCTTTCTCGGAGTCACTGAAGCTTTCTTT
CASSFLGVTEAFF
>TRBJ2-5|TRBD1|few|TRBV6-6
TGTGCCAGCAGTAAGGGGGCTCGGGAGACCCAGTACTTC
CASSKGARETQYF
>TRBJ2-1|TRBD1|once|TRBV28
TGTGCCAGCAGTCGACAGGGGGCGCTCTCAAATGAGCAGTTCTTC
CASSRQGALSNEQFF
>TRBJ2-4|TRBD1|-|TRBV5-1
TGCGCCAGCAGACCGGACAGGGACAAAAACATTCAGTACTTC
CASRPDRDKNIQYF
>TRBJ2-3|-|-|TRBV6-6
TGTGCCAGCAGTTATTGGGAGATGGGCACAGATACGCAGTATTTT
CASSYWEMGTDTQYF
>TRBJ1-5|-|few|TRBV6-5
TGTGCCAGCAGTTTCACTCCTAATCAGCCCCAGCATTTT
CASSFTPNQPQHF
>TRBJ2-3|TRBD1|-|TRBV30
TGTGCCTGGAGAGGGCCAGGGGGCCGGGATACGCAGTATTTT
CAWRGPGGRDTQYF
>TRBJ1-4|-|-|TRBV28
TGTGCCAGCAATGGGTTGGAGGAAAAACTGTTTTTT
CASNGLEEKLFF
>TRBJ2-3|TRBD2|-|TRBV4-1
TGCGCCAGCAGCCAAGAAGGCGCCGGGACTAGCGCCCCTTTCACAGATACGCAGTATTTT
CASSQEGAGTSAPFTDTQYF
>TRBJ2-1|TRBD1|-|TRBV25-1
TGTGCCAGCAGCACGTTGACAGGGGCTAATGAGCAGTTCTTC
CASSTLTGANEQFF
>TRBJ2-1|TRBD2|-|TRBV5-1
TGCGCCAGCAGCTTTATACTAGCGGGTACCAATGAGCAGTTCTTC
CASSFILAGTNEQFF
>TRBJ2-1|-|once|TRBV20-1
TGCAGTGCCAGTTACAATGAGCAGTTCTTC
CSASYNEQFF
>TRBJ2-5|TRBD1|few|TRBV7-3
TGTGCCAGCAGCTTGGGACAGGGGGCGCCGCAAGAGACCCAGTACTTC
CASSLGQGAPQETQYF
>TRBJ2-5|-|-|TRBV9
TGTGCCAGCAGCCCCCCCCGTAGCGGAGATCAAGAGACCCAGTACTTC
CASSPPRSGDQETQYF
>TRBJ1-1|TRBD1|-|TRBV11-2
TGTGCCAGCAGCTCTCTAGACAGGGGGCGGAAGGCTTTCTTT
CASSSLDRGRKAFF
>TRBJ2-7|TRBD1|-|TRBV5-6
TGTGCCAGCAGCCCGGGACAGGGGCCGAGGGAGCAGTACTTC
CASSPGQGPREQYF
>TRBJ2-7|TRBD1|-|TRBV23-1
TGCGCCAGCAGTCAATCCGGGACAGGGGCAAGAGCCTACGAGCAGTACTTC
CASSQSGTGARAYEQYF
>TRBJ2-3|TRBD1|-|TRBV7-8
TGTGCCAGTACCCTTCCGGGACAGGGGGAAGATACGCAGTATTTT
CASTLPGQGEDTQYF
>TRBJ2-7|-|-|TRBV7-9
TGTGCCAGCAGCTATATCACGGACAACTCCTACGAGCAGTACTTC
CASSYITDNSYEQYF
>TRBJ2-1|-|-|TRBV5-1
TGCGCCAGTACTATCGGGACTCTTAATGAGCAGTTCTTC
CASTIGTLNEQFF
>TRBJ1-1|-|-|TRBV6-5
TGTGCCAGCAGAAAGGGGGACGCTGAAGCTTTCTTT
CASRKGDAEAFF
>TRBJ2-1|TRBD1|-|TRBV7-2
TGTGCCAGCACCAGGGGGCTGGGGCTGGACAATGAGCAGTTCTTC
CASTRGLGLDNEQFF
>TRBJ1-6|-|-|TRBV30
TGTGCCTGGAGTGGGGGGCAGCTCTATAATTCACCCCTCCACTTT
CAWSGGQLYNSPLHF
>TRBJ1-1|-|once|TRBV7-3
TGTGCCAGCAGCTTACAACCCCGGGGGGAAGCTTTCTTT
CASSLQPRGEAFF
>TRBJ2-3|-|-|TRBV30
TGTGCCTGGAGTGTACCACTCCCAGCGGGCACAGATACGCAGTATTTT
CAWSVPLPAGTDTQYF
>TRBJ2-2|-|-|TRBV4-1
TGCGCCAGCAGCCAAGATTTTCGGGGAGCCGGGGAGCTGTTTTTT
CASSQDFRGAGELFF
>TRBJ2-5|-|-|TRBV5-1
TGCGCCAGCAGGTTGGCAGGGATGGAGACCCAGTACTTC
CASRLAGMETQYF
>TRBJ1-2|TRBD1|-|TRBV6-5
TGTGCCAGCAGCGACAGGGGTATTTATGGCTACACCTTC
CASSDRGIYGYTF
>TRBJ2-1|-|-|TRBV19
TGTGCCAGTAGTATTTCGAGACACCCTTACAATGAGCAGTTCTTC
CASSISRHPYNEQFF
>TRBJ2-7|TRBD1|once|TRBV19
TGTGCCAGTAGTATTATAGGGGGCACCTACGAGCAGTACTTC
CASSIIGGTYEQYF
>TRBJ1-6|-|-|TRBV7-2
TGTGCCAGCAGCTTAAACAGGGTTGATTCACCCCTCCACTTT
CASSLNRVDSPLHF
>TRBJ2-1|TRBD2|-|TRBV7-9
TGTGCCAGCACGCACCCGGCGGGAGAGGAGTTCTTC
CASTHPAGEEFF
>TRBJ2-7|TRBD1|few|TRBV5-4
TGTGCCAGCAGCTTAGGACAGGGCCTCTCCTACGAGCAGTACTTC
CASSLGQGLSYEQYF
>TRBJ2-5|-|-|TRBV5-4
TGTGCCAGCAGAATTACAGGGAGGGCAGAGACCCAGTACTTC
CASRITGRAETQYF
>TRBJ2-1|-|-|TRBV7-6
TGTGCCAGCAGCCCCACCGGGGGTGGAGGTAATGAGCAGTTCTTC
CASSPTGGGGNEQFF
>TRBJ1-2|TRBD1|-|TRBV11-2
TGTGCCAGCAGCTTAGTTGGCAGGGGGCTCGGTGGCTACACCTTC
CASSLVGRGLGGYTF
>TRBJ2-7|TRBD1|many|TRBV6-1
TGTGCCGCGACATCCGGGACAGGGGGCAACGAGCAGTACTTC
CAATSGTGGNEQYF
>TRBJ1-2|-|once|TRBV7-9
TGTGCCAGCAGCTTATTCTCCCTTGGGGGGGAAACGGACTATGGCTACACCTTC
CASSLFSLGGETDYGYTF
>TRBJ2-1|-|-|TRBV11-2
TGTGCCAGCAGCCCCCAAATGAATGAGCAGTTCTTC
CASSPQMNEQFF
>TRBJ2-3|-|-|TRBV5-1
TGCGCCAGCAGCTTGGACTCCCTGGATACGCAGTATTTT
CASSLDSLDTQYF
>TRBJ1-4|TRBD1|-|TRBV28
TGTGCCAGTAGAACAGGGGGCTCCAGGGAAAAACTGTTTTTT
CASRTGGSREKLFF
>TRBJ2-3|-|-|TRBV2
TGTGCCAGCAGTCGACTTCCAGCAGATACGCAGTATTTT
CASSRLPADTQYF
>TRBJ2-1|TRBD2|-|TRBV5-1
TGCGCCAGCAGCTTGGCAGTAGCGGGGGCTGCCTACAATGAGCAGTTCTTC
CASSLAVAGAAYNEQFF
>TRBJ2-7|TRBD2|-|TRBV6-6
TGTGCCAGCAGATCTAGCGGGAGTGGGTACGAGCAGTACTTC
CASRSSGSGYEQYF
>TRBJ2-5|-|-|TRBV5-1
TGCGCCAGCAGCGGGGGACTCCTCCAAGAGACCCAGTACTTC
CASSGGLLQETQYF
>TRBJ2-5|TRBD2|few|TRBV11-2
TGTGCCAGCAGCTTAGGGCTAGCGGGCAGGGAGACCCAGTACTTC
CASSLGLAGRETQYF
>TRBJ2-3|-|-|TRBV29-1
TGCAGCGTTGAAGAACAGCAATTCACAGATACGCAGTATTTT
CSVEEQQFTDTQYF
>TRBJ2-7|TRBD1|-|TRBV9
TGTGCCAGCAGCCGAGGGACAGCCCTGTCGTACGAGCAGTACTTC
CASSRGTALSYEQYF
>TRBJ1-1|TRBD1|-|TRBV7-9
TGTGCCAGCACCCGGATGACAGGGGGCGGGAACACTGAAGCTTTCTTT
CASTRMTGGGNTEAFF
>TRBJ1-4|-|-|TRBV5-1
TGCGCCAGCAGCAACGGGGGGGGCGATGAAAAACTGTTTTTT
CASSNGGGDEKLFF
>TRBJ1-1|-|-|TRBV7-3
TGTGCCAGCAGCTTAAACCCAGGGAACACTGAAGCTTTCTTT
CASSLNPGNTEAFF